A single T cell receptor beta chain is shown here with its context. This entry comes from a study of cytomegalovirus exposure and HLA in healthy donors. Germline CDR1 is LNHNV and CDR2 is YYDKDF (reference sequence). Trimming cost V 3 bases and J 3 bases, with 18 bases left between them. CDR3 length equals 16 residues. Primers for the PCR totalled 60 Vbeta and 13 Jbeta. This table comes from immunoSEQ multiplex PCR, and its TCRdb copy is limited to in-frame clones, with some not included. The data show 200,000 to 300,000 clones, about 81% seen once. The source is a woman aged 55-69 years in good health and CMV-seropositive. Sequenced input: PBMCs. The chain is built from TRBV15 and TRBJ2-7; a weak D match, TRBD2 (5 bases). This CDR3 is CATSSSVGSDIYEQYF. In DNA, the CDR3 is TGTGCCACCAGCAGCTCCGTGGGGAGCGATATCTACGAGCAGTACTTC.